Listed below are T cell receptor beta chains from one sample, sequenced in a study of post-analysis software for immune sequencing data. TCRdb analysed the PCR reads with MiXCR anew, one entry per CDR3 protein. Of approximately 180,000 distinct CDR3 sequences detected, roughly 31% appear once; the ten largest clones hold roughly 1.6%. The sequenced material came from blood. These receptors were taken from a girl between 5 and 17 years old with multiple sclerosis. CDR3s include the opening cysteine and the closing phenylalanine or tryptophan.

v_call cdr3_aa
TRBV25-1 CASGPVGRGVSEQYF
TRBV28 CASSLGGLGNIQYF
TRBV29-1 CSVAGGLDYGYTF
TRBV7-3 CASSSQGQGRTEAFF
TRBV29-1 CSADLTAYQETQYF
TRBV7-2 CASSLVVTTNFQYGYTF
TRBV12-3/TRBV12-4 CASSFFGFFPNTEAFF
TRBV7-9 CASRAGGSYEQYF
TRBV5-1 CASSRVISAIVDNEQFF
TRBV9 CASSVFGDPNTEAFF
TRBV4-1 CASSQEGTHRDYGYTF
TRBV20-1 CSARDTNPQPQHF
TRBV5-1 CASSLREAWGTQYF
TRBV28 CASRNSGLTQYF
TRBV10-3 CAISERGLADNNEQFF
TRBV11-2 CASSVTAASSYNEQFF
TRBV12-3/TRBV12-4 CASRFDRAGYEQYF
TRBV5-1 CASSLAGGHNEQFF
TRBV12-3/TRBV12-4 CASSLLGTPLAKNIQYF
TRBV12-3/TRBV12-4 CASSFRGAGEQYF
TRBV3-1 CASSHLSGTTNTEAFF
TRBV7-2 CASSPTYSGNTIYF
TRBV5-1 CASSVDGTNQPQHF
TRBV11-2 CASTELRTDTQYF
TRBV5-1 CASSPLTLQDEQFF
TRBV7-9 CASRAMVNTEAFF
TRBV5-1 CASRWYDRENEQYF
TRBV28 CASTRGARSSYNEQFF
TRBV20-1 CSASPVGSGGTDTQYF
TRBV11-2 CASSFGTKANTEAFF
TRBV6-6 CASRGHSATNEKLFF
TRBV20-1 CSARGPGLSAFF
TRBV5-1 CASSLRGDGYTF
TRBV11-2 CASRLGGGGELFF
TRBV20-1 CSARLAGGPQETQYF
TRBV28 CASRNSGIRPGDNEQFF
TRBV15 CATGGKRDGYEQYF
TRBV20-1 CSARPGQGIYEQYF
TRBV19 CASQDISDYNEQFF
TRBV19 CASRPGGVSDGYTF
TRBV20-1 CSAGIQGARQYF
TRBV12-3/TRBV12-4 CASSLVAGSDYGYTF